The clone carrying this T cell receptor (beta chain) was seen more than once but under ten times. Its antigen is unidentified. This specimen comes from a study of beta chain features in type 1 diabetes. Study-level findings and limits: Shortening of TCRB CDR3s, moderate but significant, appeared in all four CD4+ subsets of Type 1 diabetes patients.

The whole isolated RNA underwent reverse transcription, so sequencing captured expressed TCRB transcripts. Assay: immunoSEQ multiplex PCR; the TCRdb copy retains only in-frame clones and omits some. The sample holds about 360,000 clones, around an eighth seen once. The germline gives CDR1 MNHEY, CDR2 SVGAGI. After removal of 2 bases from V and 6 bases from J, the junction contained 5 bases not matched to a gene. The CDR3 contains 15 residues. Sequenced material: naive CD4+ T cells from blood. This receptor was obtained from a woman aged 18-29 years with type 1 diabetes. The chain carries TRBV6-5 and TRBJ1-5, with 9 nucleotides matching TRBD1. The CDR3 sequence: CASSYGTGFGQPQHF. DNA of the CDR3: TGTGCCAGCAGTTACGGGACAGGGTTTGGTCAGCCCCAGCATTTT.